A selection of T cell receptor beta chains follows, all from one sample in a study of CD8 T cells in Susac syndrome. TCRdb redid the calling of the immunoSEQ multiplex PCR reads with MiXCR, one entry per CDR3 protein. The repertoire consists of approximately 120,000 distinct CDR3 sequences, with under 95% occurring once and the leading ten covering around 0.25%. The sequencing input was CD8+ T cells from PBMCs. Every receptor here comes from a human donor with multiple sclerosis. CDR3s include the opening cysteine and the closing phenylalanine or tryptophan. The D gene is left open where the match is weak. Only part of the rows carry a size: once, few, many, or a class if the clone is expanded.

.	.	TRBV20-1	TRBJ1-5	CSAIEPLPGQPQHF	TGCAGTGCTATAGAACCCCTACCAGGGCAGCCCCAGCATTTT
.	.	TRBV29-1	TRBJ1-2	CSVGGGQSYGYTF	TGCAGCGTAGGGGGAGGACAGTCCTATGGCTACACCTTC
.	.	TRBV30	TRBJ1-3	CAWSDAAWAGNTIYF	TGTGCCTGGAGCGACGCCGCCTGGGCCGGAAACACCATATATTTT
.	.	TRBV7-9	TRBJ2-3	CASSLLEDSSTDTQYF	TGTGCCAGCAGCTTACTCGAGGACTCTAGCACAGATACGCAGTATTTT
.	.	TRBV6-1	TRBJ2-1	CASSEWSSYNEQFF	TGTGCCAGCAGTGAGTGGAGCTCCTACAATGAGCAGTTCTTC
.	few	TRBV28	TRBJ1-1	CASSLGRDTEAFF	TGTGCCAGCAGTCTAGGACGGGACACTGAAGCTTTCTTT
.	.	TRBV5-6	TRBJ1-2	CASSLGGVLHGYTF	TGTGCCAGCAGCTTGGGAGGGGTATTGCATGGCTACACCTTC
TRBD2	.	TRBV4-3	TRBJ2-5	CASSQDWGGETQYF	TGCGCCAGCAGCCAAGATTGGGGGGGGGAGACCCAGTACTTC
TRBD1	.	TRBV4-1	TRBJ1-2	CASSQARTGRNYGYTF	TGCGCCAGCAGCCAAGCCCGGACAGGGAGAAACTATGGCTACACCTTC
.	.	TRBV3-1	TRBJ2-3	CASRGSGSTDTQYF	TGTGCCAGCCGGGGGAGCGGTTCCACAGATACGCAGTATTTT
.	.	TRBV29-1	TRBJ2-7	CSVEETLGYEQYF	TGCAGCGTTGAAGAAACTCTGGGCTACGAGCAGTACTTC
.	.	TRBV29-1	TRBJ2-5	CSILEETQYF	TGCAGCATTCTAGAGGAGACCCAGTACTTC
.	.	TRBV29-1	TRBJ1-1	CSVEDRDWNTEAFF	TGCAGCGTTGAAGATCGTGACTGGAACACTGAAGCTTTCTTT
.	once	TRBV5-6	TRBJ2-2	CASSFDPGELFF	TGTGCCAGCAGCTTTGATCCCGGGGAGCTGTTTTTT
TRBD2	.	TRBV7-9	TRBJ2-5	CASSTRLAGEETQYF	TGTGCCAGCAGCACCCGACTAGCGGGAGAGGAGACCCAGTACTTC
.	.	TRBV6-1	TRBJ2-7	CASSEGNSRAYEQYF	TGTGCCAGCAGTGAAGGGAACAGTAGGGCCTACGAGCAGTACTTC
TRBD1	.	TRBV30	TRBJ1-5	CAWSRQGYQPQHF	TGTGCCTGGAGTAGACAGGGGTATCAGCCCCAGCATTTT
TRBD2	.	TRBV20-1	TRBJ2-2	CSALNLGLAGDAGTGELFF	TGCAGTGCCCTGAACCTAGGACTAGCGGGAGACGCCGGCACCGGGGAGCTGTTTTTT
.	.	TRBV24-1	TRBJ2-2	CATSDWGQSNTGELFF	TGTGCCACCAGTGATTGGGGACAATCGAACACCGGGGAGCTGTTTTTT
.	.	TRBV27	TRBJ1-5	CASSFDRFQQPQHF	TGTGCCAGCAGTTTTGATCGGTTCCAGCAGCCCCAGCATTTT
.	few	TRBV4-1	TRBJ2-7	CASSQAVAGEQYF	TGCGCCAGCAGCCAAGCGGTGGCGGGCGAGCAGTACTTC
TRBD1	.	TRBV19	TRBJ1-5	CASSPDRVGPQHF	TGTGCCAGTAGCCCCGACAGGGTAGGGCCCCAGCATTTT
.	.	TRBV30	TRBJ2-1	CAWKGWREIDEQFF	TGTGCCTGGAAGGGATGGCGGGAAATCGATGAGCAGTTCTTC
.	.	TRBV29-1	TRBJ2-7	CSVEDGRPGEQYF	TGCAGCGTTGAAGATGGTAGACCCGGAGAGCAGTACTTC
.	once	TRBV18	TRBJ1-1	CASSPAGTEAFF	TGTGCCAGCTCACCAGCGGGCACTGAAGCTTTCTTT
TRBD2	.	TRBV27	TRBJ2-1	CATYRREGLNNEQFF	TGTGCCACCTACAGGCGGGAGGGCTTGAACAATGAGCAGTTCTTC
.	once	TRBV20-1	TRBJ1-1	CSAREVGKYTEAFF	TGCAGTGCTAGAGAGGTGGGAAAATACACTGAAGCTTTCTTT
TRBD2	once	TRBV11-2	TRBJ2-1	CASSLGRLVAGGHNEQFF	TGTGCCAGCAGCTTAGGCCGCCTAGTGGCGGGAGGTCATAATGAGCAGTTCTTC
.	.	TRBV19	TRBJ1-5	CASSMGSYSNQPQHF	TGTGCCAGTAGTATGGGATCCTATAGCAATCAGCCCCAGCATTTT
.	.	TRBV3-1	TRBJ1-2	CASSQDSFNYGYTF	TGTGCCAGCAGCCAAGACAGCTTTAACTATGGCTACACCTTC
.	.	TRBV14	TRBJ1-2	CASSQVGGTYGYTF	TGTGCCAGCAGCCAAGTCGGCGGGACCTATGGCTACACCTTC
.	once	TRBV7-9	TRBJ2-6	CASSPGLNLGANVLTF	TGTGCCAGCAGTCCTGGACTGAACCTTGGGGCCAACGTCCTGACTTTC
TRBD1	.	TRBV29-1	TRBJ2-1	CSVESKGQLHNEQFF	TGCAGCGTTGAATCAAAGGGACAGCTCCACAATGAGCAGTTCTTC
.	.	TRBV28	TRBJ1-5	CASSPRGLGNQPQHF	TGTGCCAGCAGTCCGAGAGGGCTCGGCAATCAGCCCCAGCATTTT
.	.	TRBV27	TRBJ2-3	CASSLSGGEWSTDTQYF	TGTGCCAGCAGTTTATCGGGCGGGGAGTGGAGCACAGATACGCAGTATTTT
.	.	TRBV7-9	TRBJ2-5	CASDEGLKETQYF	TGTGCCAGCGACGAGGGCCTAAAAGAGACCCAGTACTTC
.	.	TRBV11-2	TRBJ1-6	CASSSSDLTLHF	TGTGCCAGCAGCTCAAGCGATTTGACCCTCCACTTT
.	.	TRBV27	TRBJ2-7	CASSTRTALYEQYF	TGTGCCAGCAGTACTCGGACAGCGCTCTACGAGCAGTACTTC
TRBD1	.	TRBV30	TRBJ1-1	CAWSGTGTMNTEAFF	TGTGCCTGGAGTGGGACAGGGACCATGAACACTGAAGCTTTCTTT
.	.	TRBV25-1	TRBJ1-2	CASSERGGELYGYTF	TGTGCCAGCAGTGAAAGGGGCGGGGAACTTTATGGCTACACCTTC
.	.	TRBV15	TRBJ2-1	CATSLGRAGNEQFF	TGTGCCACCAGCCTGGGCCGAGCGGGCAATGAGCAGTTCTTC
.	.	TRBV7-9	TRBJ2-2	CASSLVPGNDGELFF	TGTGCCAGCAGCTTAGTGCCGGGAAATGACGGGGAGCTGTTTTTT
TRBD1	.	TRBV24-1	TRBJ2-7	CATRGQGANEQYF	TGTGCCACCAGAGGTCAGGGGGCGAACGAGCAGTACTTC
TRBD1	.	TRBV4-1	TRBJ2-5	CASSQAAGQVEGTQYF	TGCGCCAGCAGCCAAGCCGCCGGACAGGTCGAGGGGACCCAGTACTTC
.	.	TRBV9	TRBJ2-1	CASSGPGTGYNEQFF	TGTGCCAGCAGCGGCCCCGGGACTGGCTACAATGAGCAGTTCTTC
.	once	TRBV12-3/TRBV12-4	TRBJ2-7	CASSPPLGQEVYEQYF	TGTGCCAGCAGTCCCCCCCTCGGCCAGGAAGTCTACGAGCAGTACTTC
.	.	TRBV7-9	TRBJ2-3	CASRTPVGTDTQYF	TGTGCCAGCAGGACTCCCGTGGGGACAGATACGCAGTATTTT
TRBD1	.	TRBV29-1	TRBJ2-7	CSVEYDRGAYEQYF	TGCAGCGTAGAATACGACAGGGGGGCCTACGAGCAGTACTTC
.	.	TRBV4-3	TRBJ1-5	CASSQDLSLENQPQHF	TGCGCCAGCAGCCAAGATTTGAGTTTGGAAAATCAGCCCCAGCATTTT
TRBD1	.	TRBV19	TRBJ1-1	CASSIQGELNTEAFF	TGTGCCAGTAGTATCCAGGGGGAGTTGAACACTGAAGCTTTCTTT
TRBD1	once	TRBV4-3	TRBJ1-2	CASRPSATGGNYGYTF	TGCGCCAGCAGGCCAAGCGCCACAGGGGGGAATTATGGCTACACCTTC
.	.	TRBV7-8	TRBJ2-3	CASSLMGPGVGDTQYF	TGTGCCAGCAGCTTAATGGGCCCGGGGGTAGGAGATACGCAGTATTTT
.	.	TRBV24-1	TRBJ2-2	CATSGVTGELFF	TGTGCCACCAGTGGGGTCACCGGGGAGCTGTTTTTT